The 32 T cell receptor beta chains in this list originate from one sample, sequenced in a study of cytomegalovirus exposure and HLA in healthy donors. TCRdb keeps only in-frame clones here, not all; method: immunoSEQ multiplex PCR. Of 150,000 to 200,000 clones detected, 85% appear once; the ten largest clones hold 16%. The sample taken for sequencing was PBMCs. These receptors all stem from a man between 18 and 29 years old in good health and CMV-seropositive.

V gene TRBV6-4 combines with J gene TRBJ2-7; D not certain. Germline V gene sequence: CDR1 MRHNA, CDR2 SNTAGT. The CDR3 loop spans 15 amino acids. The V gene lost 0 bases and the J gene lost 0 bases, with 9 bases spanning the gap. The CDR3 DNA reads TGTGCCAGCAGTGACTCGTGCGGAAGCTCCTACGAGCAGTACTTC. Its translation: CASSDSCGSSYEQYF.

This clone was counted only a few times. The chain recombines TRBV6-6 with TRBJ1-2; the D gene is possibly TRBD1 (5 bases). Trimming took 6 bases from V and 4 from J, leaving 12 bases between them. The germline CDR1 and CDR2 sequences are MNHNY and SVGAGI (reference sequence). The CDR3 runs to 13 residues. The CDR3 nucleotides are TGTGCCAGCAGCCCTACAGGACCCTATGGCTACACCTTC. Residues: CASSPTGPYGYTF.

This chain joins TRBV2 and TRBJ1-1; the match to TRBD1 covers 9 bases. From germline, CDR1 is SNHLY and CDR2 FYNNEI. CDR3 length equals 14 residues. V was clipped by 8 bases and J by 2 bases; unmatched bases: 6. The CDR3 region is CASQKGQGNTEAFF. Here the CDR3 DNA reads TGTGCCAGCCAGAAGGGACAGGGTAACACTGAAGCTTTCTTT.

The chain employs TRBV6-6 and TRBJ2-5, with 11 bases identical to TRBD2. Per germline, CDR1 MNHNY and CDR2 SVGAGI (reference sequence). CDR3 length equals 14 residues. V gave up 9 bases and J gave up 4 bases; unmatched junction bases: 7. The CDR3 DNA reads as TGTGCCAGTGTTCTGACTAGCGGGATAGAGACCCAGTACTTC. It translates to CASVLTSGIETQYF.

The chain uses TRBV10-1 and TRBJ2-1, with 7 bases aligning to TRBD2. The CDR3 sequence is 16 residues long. The germline V gene has CDR1 WNHNN and CDR2 SYGVQD (reference sequence). With V trimmed by 3 bases and J by 1 base, 6 bases remained unmatched. CDR3 coding DNA: TGCGCCAGCAGTGAACGGGGGGTAGTATCCTACAATGAGCAGTTCTTC. Amino acids: CASSERGVVSYNEQFF.

The rearrangement uses TRBV7-2 and TRBJ1-2; 7 nucleotides align to TRBD1. The CDR3 is made up of 15 amino acids. Trimming removed 2 bases from V and 3 bases from J; junction bases left unmatched: 6. Germline V CDR1 and CDR2: SGHTA, FQGNSA. This CDR3 is CASSLNRGSDYGYTF. CDR3 DNA sequence: TGTGCCAGCAGCTTAAACAGGGGTTCGGACTATGGCTACACCTTC.

The chain couples TRBV29-1 to TRBJ2-3; TRBD2 agrees at 8 bases. V was clipped by 4 bases and J by 6 bases; unmatched bases: 9. The CDR3 sequence is 14 residues long. The germline V gene has CDR1 SQVTM and CDR2 ANQGSEA. The CDR3 protein is CSVGGSGGEDTQYF. In DNA, the CDR3 is TGCAGCGTTGGTGGGAGCGGGGGTGAGGATACGCAGTATTTT.

The gene calls are TRBV6-1 and TRBJ1-5; D uncertain. CDR1 is MNHNS and CDR2 is SASEGT in the germline V gene. V was trimmed by 6 bases and J by 4 bases, leaving 13 bases between them. The CDR3 loop spans 14 amino acids. CDR3 loop: CASSLGQRNQPQHF. CDR3 in DNA: TGTGCCAGCAGCCTCGGTCAGCGAAATCAGCCCCAGCATTTT.

The chain combines TRBV27 with TRBJ1-6; no definite D call. Germline loops: CDR1 MNHEY, CDR2 SMNVEV (reference sequence). With 3 bases removed from V and 10 bases from J, the gap between germline ends came to 10 bases. The length of the CDR3 is 13 residues. The DNA for the CDR3 is TGTGCCAGCAGTTTCCGGGATGGCTCACCCCTCCACTTT. Translation: CASSFRDGSPLHF.

The chain combines TRBV6-1 with TRBJ1-4; D call uncertain. Trimming took 2 bases from V and 8 from J, leaving 12 bases between them. This CDR3 is 14 amino acids long. Germline-derived CDR1 and CDR2 are MNHNS and SASEGT. CDR3 DNA sequence: TGTGCCAGCAGTGAAAGAGGGTGGAACGAAAAACTGTTTTTT. Its protein is CASSERGWNEKLFF.

The count of this clone is one. This rearrangement joins TRBV6-5 to TRBJ2-2; possibly TRBD1 for D (6 bases). Trimming removed 2 bases at V and 6 bases at J, with 16 bases between. Germline-derived CDR1 and CDR2 are MNHEY and SVGAGI. The CDR3 spans 16 residues. This CDR3 is CASSYVLQGTAGELFF. The DNA of the CDR3 is TGTGCCAGCAGTTACGTACTACAGGGTACCGCCGGGGAGCTGTTTTTT.

The sample holds one count of this clone. This sample includes further DNA sequences coding for the same CDR3. This chain links TRBV9 with TRBJ1-1; 7 nucleotides match TRBD1. This CDR3 region has 14 residues. V lost 2 bases to trimming and J lost 1 base; unmatched junction nucleotides: 2. The germline V gene has CDR1 SGDLS and CDR2 YYNGEE. CDR3 amino acids: CASSVGDRNTEAFF. CDR3 DNA: TGTGCCAGCAGCGTCGGGGACAGGAACACTGAAGCTTTCTTT.

The gene calls are TRBV2 and TRBJ2-6, with D possibly TRBD1 on 5 matching bases. CDR3 length equals 15 residues. In germline, CDR1 is SNHLY, CDR2 FYNNEI. V was trimmed by 9 bases and J by 2 bases, leaving 14 bases between them. The CDR3 loop reads CASGPPGTGANVLTF. The DNA for the CDR3 is TGTGCCAGTGGTCCCCCAGGGACTGGGGCCAACGTCCTGACTTTC.

The V gene is TRBV28, the J gene TRBJ2-5, with a weak D call TRBD1 (5 bases). Trimming cost V 3 bases and J 5 bases, with 22 bases left between them. The CDR3 is made up of 17 amino acids. Germline lookup yields CDR1 MDHEN and CDR2 SYDVKM. The CDR3 DNA is TGTGCCAGCAGTTTTGGGAAGTTGGCCGCTGGGGCTGAGACCCAGTACTTC. Protein: CASSFGKLAAGAETQYF.

The chain couples TRBV29-1 to TRBJ2-1; TRBD2 agrees at 10 bases. The CDR3 has 13 amino acids. CDR1 is SQVTM and CDR2 is ANQGSEA in the germline V gene. V lost 7 bases, J lost 4 bases, and 4 bases stayed unmatched. CDR3 residues: CSAGTSDYNEQFF. CDR3 nucleotide sequence: TGCAGCGCTGGGACTAGCGATTACAATGAGCAGTTCTTC.

The V gene is TRBV19, the J gene TRBJ1-2, with D maybe TRBD1 (6 bases). The CDR3 is 14 residues long. V was shortened by 9 bases and J by 2 bases, with 16 bases between the two germline ends. Looked up from germline, CDR1 is LNHDA and CDR2 is SQIVND (reference sequence). CDR3: CASPNAGDNYGYTF. The CDR3 DNA follows: TGTGCCAGCCCTAACGCAGGGGACAACTATGGCTACACCTTC.

This rearrangement joins TRBV28 to TRBJ1-5; D might be TRBD1 (5 bases). Germline CDR1 MDHEN, CDR2 SYDVKM. The length of the CDR3 is 12 residues. Trimming cost V 7 bases and J 5 bases, with 9 bases left between them. The CDR3 nucleotides read TGTGCCAGCACCATGACAGATCAGCCCCAGCATTTT. Translating it yields CASTMTDQPQHF.

V gene TRBV11-3 combines with J gene TRBJ1-2; D remains ambiguous. This CDR3 is 13 amino acids long. Trimming removed 7 bases from V and 8 bases from J, with 17 bases in between. Per germline, CDR1 SGHNT and CDR2 YENEEA. Here the CDR3 reads CASTLREGRGYTF. As DNA, the CDR3 is TGTGCCAGCACCCTGAGGGAGGGCAGAGGCTACACCTTC.

This clone has just a few counts. The V and J genes are TRBV30 and TRBJ2-7; D possibly corresponds to TRBD1 (6 bases). Germline V gene data show CDR1 as GTSNPN and CDR2 as SVGIG (reference sequence). The CDR3 has 12 residues. The V end lost 2 bases, the J end lost 7 bases, and 12 bases lay between the germline ends. The DNA of the CDR3 is TGTGCCTGGAGTAACGACAGGCAGGAGCAGTACTTC. The encoded protein is CAWSNDRQEQYF.

The chain uses TRBV28 and TRBJ1-1, with a tentative D call TRBD1 (6 bases). Deletions cut 5 bases from V and 1 base from J, with 14 bases between. The CDR3 consists of 15 residues. Germline V lookup: CDR1 MDHEN, CDR2 SYDVKM. CDR3 amino acids: CASSPTRGWNTEAFF. The CDR3 DNA reads TGTGCCAGCAGTCCTACCAGGGGATGGAACACTGAAGCTTTCTTT.

This rearrangement joins TRBV7-9 to TRBJ2-3; unclear D gene. CDR1 is SEHNR, CDR2 FQNEAQ, per germline (reference sequence). Trimming shortened V by 0 bases and J by 10 bases, and 8 bases separated the two germline ends. This CDR3 is built from 12 residues. The CDR3 loop is CASSLADSPQYF. CDR3 bases: TGTGCCAGCAGCTTAGCAGATAGTCCGCAGTATTTT.

This clone was seen a single time. The rearrangement joins TRBV5-6 to TRBJ2-1, with 13 bases identical to TRBD2. From germline, CDR1 is SGHDT and CDR2 YYEEEE. The CDR3 is made up of 15 amino acids. The junction had 4 bases not matched to a gene; V was cut back by 4 bases and J by 6 bases. The CDR3 DNA reads TGTGCCAGCAGCAGGACTAGCGGGGGTTTCAATGAGCAGTTCTTC. Translation gives CASSRTSGGFNEQFF.

As for this clone: Sequence at one end of the junction differs from germline and may be a read error. This CDR3 reads CASSQAYSHNEQFF. CDR3 coding DNA: TGTGCCAGCAGCCAAGCCTACTCCCACAATGAGCAGTTCTTC. V and J are TRBV14 and TRBJ2-1; D call uncertain. The CDR3 spans 14 residues. In germline, CDR1 is SGHDN, CDR2 FVKESK.

The V and J genes are TRBV30 and TRBJ2-5, with D possibly matching TRBD2 (5 bases). Germline lookup yields CDR1 GTSNPN and CDR2 SVGIG (reference sequence). The CDR3 is 14 residues long. V lost 4 bases and J lost 0, with 12 bases in between. The CDR3 spells CAWTAGRHQETQYF. In nucleotides, the CDR3 is TGTGCCTGGACGGCGGGCCGCCACCAAGAGACCCAGTACTTC. Full variable domain (rest looked up from reference TRBV30 and TRBJ2-5): SQTIHQWPATLVQPVGSPLSLECTVEGTSNPNLYWYRQAAGRGLQLLFYSVGIGQISSEVPQNLSASRPQDRQFILSSKKLLLSDSGFYLCAWTAGRHQETQYFGPGTRLLVL.

The chain uses TRBV18 and TRBJ1-2; D possibly corresponds to TRBD1 (6 bases). Germline V gene lookup returns CDR1 KGHSH and CDR2 LQKENI. The CDR3 spans 14 residues. Trimming removed 6 bases from V and 7 bases from J, with 18 bases in between. For the CDR3, the DNA is TGTGCCAGCTCGTCCGGGGGGCCCGATCGTGGCTACACCTTC. Its translation: CASSSGGPDRGYTF.

V usage is TRBV7-9 and J usage is TRBJ1-3, with 7 bases lining up with TRBD1. The CDR3 runs 16 residues. CDR1 is SEHNR, CDR2 FQNEAQ, per germline (reference sequence). The ends lost 5 bases at V and 1 base at J; junction bases unmatched: 8. This CDR3 is CASSPRQGSSGNTIYF. CDR3 nucleotide sequence: TGTGCCAGCAGCCCCAGACAGGGTTCTTCTGGAAACACCATATATTTT.

The chain links TRBV9 to TRBJ2-3; 8 positions agree with TRBD2. Trimming took 4 bases from V and 3 from J; bases not matched to a gene: 16. Germline V lookup: CDR1 SGDLS, CDR2 YYNGEE. The CDR3 has 18 amino acids. CDR3 sequence (DNA): TGTGCCAGCAGCCACGCGGGAGCGGGAGAGAGAAGGACAGATACGCAGTATTTT. It is translated as CASSHAGAGERRTDTQYF.

The J gene is TRBJ2-1, the V gene TRBV11-2; 14 nucleotides line up with TRBD2. J lost 9 bases, V lost 0 bases, and 4 bases had no gene match. This CDR3 has 16 amino acids. The V gene's germline CDR1 is SGHAT and CDR2 FQNNGV. CDR3: CASSLDLTSGRAEQFF. The CDR3 coding sequence is TGTGCCAGCAGCTTAGACCTGACTAGCGGGAGGGCTGAGCAGTTCTTC.

The genes are TRBV28 and TRBJ1-1; D may be TRBD1 (6 bases). Germline CDR1 MDHEN, CDR2 SYDVKM. V was cut by 4 bases and J by 3 bases, with 18 bases left in between. CDR3 length: 16 residues. CDR3 amino acids: CASSSFRRTEHTEAFF. CDR3 DNA sequence: TGTGCCAGCAGTTCCTTCAGAAGGACAGAGCACACTGAAGCTTTCTTT.

The sample holds one count of this clone. The chain joins TRBV18 to TRBJ1-3, with D possibly TRBD1 on 6 matching bases. V dropped 8 bases and J dropped 0 bases, with 14 bases sitting between them. The CDR3 length is 15 residues. Germline V gives CDR1 KGHSH, CDR2 LQKENI. The CDR3 is CASQDSLSSGNTIYF. CDR3 sequence (DNA): TGTGCCAGCCAGGACAGCCTTAGCTCTGGAAACACCATATATTTT.

The gene calls are TRBV29-1 and TRBJ2-3; tentatively, D is TRBD2 (6 bases). V lost 2 bases and J 3 bases, leaving 12 bases between the germline ends. Germline V gene sequence: CDR1 SQVTM, CDR2 ANQGSEA. This CDR3 contains 14 residues. The CDR3 protein is CSVESPGRTDTQYF. The CDR3 DNA sequence: TGCAGCGTTGAATCTCCAGGGAGGACAGATACGCAGTATTTT.

The J gene is TRBJ1-6, the V gene TRBV6-1, with TRBD1 identical over 12 bases. The CDR3 is made up of 14 amino acids. Germline V gives CDR1 MNHNS, CDR2 SASEGT. Unmatched junction bases numbered 8, after V lost 6 bases and J lost 14 bases. The CDR3 DNA follows: TGTGCCAGCAGGGACACCGGGACAGGGGGCTCCCTCCACTTT. Translated: CASRDTGTGGSLHF.